A selection of T cell receptor beta chains follows, all from one sample in a study of CXCR3-negative and CXCR3-positive naive CD8 T cells. TCRdb reprocessed the 5' RACE reads and keeps a single row for each CDR3 protein, giving no DNA. Its clone listing holds tens of thousands of distinct CDR3 sequences. The sequenced sample was naive CXCR3- CD8+ T cells from blood. The source is a human donor in good health. Some clones in this sample may be carry-over from other donors' samples. Each CDR3 is given with its conserved first and last residue.

V,J,length,CDR3
TRBV18,TRBJ1-4,16,CASSPGQGATGEKLFF
TRBV28,TRBJ1-6,16,CASSFYPPGQNSPLHF
TRBV6-5,TRBJ1-1,18,CASRILSPRTGEMDEAFF
TRBV28,TRBJ2-7,15,CASSLRQGWRYEQYF
TRBV6-2/TRBV6-3,TRBJ2-3,17,CASSYMSASGGTDTQYF
TRBV9,TRBJ2-7,14,CASSPQGVPYEQYF
TRBV14,TRBJ2-7,14,CASSPGTGTYEQYF
TRBV29-1,TRBJ2-5,11,CSVAPGETQYF
TRBV13,TRBJ1-3,13,CASSLDLGNTIYF
TRBV7-9,TRBJ2-7,13,CASSSTAGGEQYF
TRBV4-1,TRBJ1-6,16,CASSRPPGQGNSPLHF
TRBV29-1,TRBJ2-1,13,CSVWTSSYNEQFF
TRBV20-1,TRBJ1-6,15,CSARDDELGSSPLHF
TRBV6-5,TRBJ2-3,17,CASSYSNPGLVSYEQYF
TRBV29-1,TRBJ2-3,16,CSVEDLGTPPTDTQYF
TRBV20-1,TRBJ2-1,20,CSARAYRLAARFDSYNEQFF
TRBV9,TRBJ2-6,18,CASSVSGGVISGANVLTF
TRBV20-1,TRBJ2-7,13,CSARAERSYEQYF
TRBV28,TRBJ2-4,14,CASRRRGVKNIQYF
TRBV7-9,TRBJ2-7,13,CARAGTELYEQYF
TRBV20-1,TRBJ2-1,12,CSAKFGGGEQFF
TRBV7-9,TRBJ2-7,14,CASSLVVPPYEQYF
TRBV29-1,TRBJ2-7,11,CSVEINTEQYF
TRBV7-9,TRBJ2-7,16,CASSSLDREISYEQYF
TRBV29-1,TRBJ2-7,13,CSVSKDGAYEQYF
TRBV12-3/TRBV12-4,TRBJ1-5,13,CASSFSSNQPQHF
TRBV20-1,TRBJ2-7,13,CSANSLSSYEQYF
TRBV5-1,TRBJ2-3,16,CASSLGSGGPTDTQYF
TRBV7-6,TRBJ1-1,18,CASSLAITGPSMNTEAFF
TRBV7-2,TRBJ2-2,19,CASSSTLRTPRYWTGELFF
TRBV7-6,TRBJ2-7,12,CASSDTSFEQYF
TRBV12-2,TRBJ2-7,15,CASRLVGSPLSEQYF
TRBV19,TRBJ2-5,13,CASSIGGTETQYF
TRBV19,TRBJ1-2,16,CASSSGPGPPRIYYTF
TRBV29-1,TRBJ2-1,16,CSVEWGHGGSYNEQFF
TRBV7-2,TRBJ2-3,14,CASSSWTTSDTQYF
TRBV3-1,TRBJ1-5,18,CASSQDPFRAGSNQPQHF
TRBV7-6,TRBJ2-7,14,CASSSGTGGNEQYF
TRBV29-1,TRBJ2-6,16,CSVEGGQGLGANVLTF
TRBV4-3,TRBJ1-1,13,CASSPTGYTEAFF
TRBV14,TRBJ2-4,14,CASSPWDRVNIQYF
TRBV15,TRBJ2-4,19,CATSAELAGGDLSKNIQYF
TRBV25-1,TRBJ2-1,14,CASRGGGSNNEQFF
TRBV28,TRBJ1-1,13,CASSGGLNTEAFF
TRBV6-5,TRBJ2-1,15,CASSYFAGGGNEQFF
TRBV12-3/TRBV12-4,TRBJ2-1,14,CASSPPSTYNEQFF
TRBV7-9,TRBJ2-7,12,CASSRLAYEQYF
TRBV20-1,TRBJ2-7,15,CSARLGAGGLYEQYF
TRBV4-1,TRBJ1-2,15,CASSQGTGASYGYTF
TRBV7-9,TRBJ2-7,14,CASSLDVEADEQYF
TRBV29-1,TRBJ1-1,14,CSVVISRGTAEAFF
TRBV14,TRBJ2-7,13,CASSPGWGSEQYF
TRBV5-5,TRBJ2-7,12,CASSFPDSEQYF
TRBV2,TRBJ2-6,19,CASSYGTSGTTPGANVLTF
TRBV10-3,TRBJ1-1,12,CAISESGTEAFF
TRBV20-1,TRBJ2-1,16,CSASSGRIWVYNEQFF
TRBV19,TRBJ2-1,15,CASSIGGSEYNEQFF
TRBV12-3/TRBV12-4,TRBJ1-2,13,CASSPQGTYGYTF
TRBV12-3/TRBV12-4,TRBJ2-1,11,CATLGDGEQFF
TRBV29-1,TRBJ2-3,18,CSVEGTSGRASWADTQYF